The T cell receptor beta chain described here comes from a study of monozygotic twins with inflammatory bowel disease. Making each TCR library took around 3.5 ug of total RNA. cDNA for each sample came from eight separate reactions. Template switching appended UMIs that held a 6-nucleotide sample barcode. TCRdb reanalyzed the 5' RACE reads, giving one entry per CDR3 protein sequence and no DNA. This sample's clone table lists approximately 330,000 distinct CDR3 sequences. Note on this clonotype: Its antigen is not identified.

General study findings and limits: Healthy co-twins, by inverse Simpson, had higher TCRbeta diversity than their siblings with IBD.

This CDR3 region has 11 residues. Germline assignment: CDR1 LGHDT and CDR2 YNNKEL (reference sequence). The chain recombines TRBV3-1 with TRBJ2-5. Sequences were obtained from blood. This receptor was identified in a human donor with ulcerative colitis or Crohn's disease, or a healthy co-twin of an affected twin (not recorded which). CDR3 sequence reads: CASSQTETQYF.